Listed below are T cell receptor beta chains from one sample, sequenced in a study of blood T cell repertoires in COVID-19. Profiled with immunoSEQ multiplex PCR; TCRdb holds only in-frame clones, not every one. The sample records approximately 170,000 clones, around 82% being singletons. The sample consisted of peripheral blood. These receptors all stem from a woman older than 75 with acute or convalescent COVID-19. Both conserved end residues are part of each CDR3. The D gene is left open where the match is weak. Size is omitted from some rows. Given values are once, few, many or a class for expanded clones.

D gene: .
J gene: TRBJ1-1
V gene: TRBV28
clone size: .
CDR3 protein: CASSRPVRGTEAFF
CDR3 DNA: TGTGCCAGTTCCCGGCCTGTACGGGGGACTGAAGCTTTCTTT

D gene: .
J gene: TRBJ2-7
V gene: TRBV24-1
clone size: .
CDR3 protein: CATSDFQGRYEQYF
CDR3 DNA: TGTGCCACCAGTGATTTTCAAGGGAGGTACGAGCAGTACTTC

D gene: TRBD1
J gene: TRBJ2-1
V gene: TRBV7-2
clone size: .
CDR3 protein: CASRLQPGQGNLGEQFF
CDR3 DNA: TGTGCCAGCAGACTTCAACCGGGACAGGGGAACCTTGGGGAGCAGTTCTTC

D gene: .
J gene: TRBJ2-1
V gene: TRBV2
clone size: .
CDR3 protein: CASKSGLTYNEQFF
CDR3 DNA: TGTGCCAGTAAAAGCGGACTGACTTACAATGAGCAGTTCTTC

D gene: .
J gene: TRBJ2-2
V gene: TRBV19
clone size: .
CDR3 protein: CASRDRLRTGELFF
CDR3 DNA: TGTGCCAGTAGGGACAGATTACGCACCGGGGAGCTGTTTTTT

D gene: .
J gene: TRBJ1-5
V gene: TRBV6-2/TRBV6-3
clone size: .
CDR3 protein: CASSYYPANSNQPQHF
CDR3 DNA: TGTGCCAGCAGTTACTACCCAGCGAATAGCAATCAGCCCCAGCATTTT

D gene: TRBD1
J gene: TRBJ2-3
V gene: TRBV5-6
clone size: .
CDR3 protein: CASSPEDRGDTQYF
CDR3 DNA: TGTGCCAGCAGCCCTGAGGACAGGGGAGATACGCAGTATTTT

D gene: TRBD1
J gene: TRBJ1-5
V gene: TRBV28
clone size: .
CDR3 protein: CASSISGQGLNQPQHF
CDR3 DNA: TGTGCCAGCAGTATCTCGGGACAGGGGTTAAATCAGCCCCAGCATTTT

D gene: .
J gene: TRBJ1-4
V gene: TRBV4-3
clone size: once
CDR3 protein: CASSQDGGERATNEKLFF
CDR3 DNA: TGCGCCAGCAGCCAAGATGGGGGGGAGAGGGCAACTAATGAAAAACTGTTTTTT

D gene: .
J gene: TRBJ2-7
V gene: TRBV5-6
clone size: .
CDR3 protein: CASISTRTGGLGINEQYF
CDR3 DNA: TGTGCCAGCATTTCAACCCGAACTGGAGGCCTGGGGATTAACGAGCAGTACTTC

D gene: TRBD1
J gene: TRBJ2-3
V gene: TRBV14
clone size: .
CDR3 protein: CASSQGGRGRITDTQYF
CDR3 DNA: TGTGCCAGCAGCCAAGGAGGCAGGGGGCGAATAACAGATACGCAGTATTTT

D gene: TRBD1
J gene: TRBJ1-4
V gene: TRBV6-5
clone size: .
CDR3 protein: CASSGGQGQEKLFF
CDR3 DNA: TGTGCCAGCAGCGGCGGACAGGGACAAGAAAAACTGTTTTTT

D gene: .
J gene: TRBJ1-1
V gene: TRBV15
clone size: few
CDR3 protein: CATSREATGLNTEAFF
CDR3 DNA: TGTGCCACCAGCAGAGAAGCGACAGGATTAAACACTGAAGCTTTCTTT